This T cell receptor beta chain comes out of a study of blood T cell repertoires in COVID-19. V was cut by 5 bases and J by 7 bases, with 14 bases left in between. The CDR3 is 13 residues long. CDR1 and CDR2 (germline): KGHSH, LQKENI. TCRdb's table, derived via immunoSEQ multiplex PCR, lists solely in-frame clones and lacks some. The sample yields about 250,000 clones, 65% to 90% seen once. This sequence originates from a man between 40 and 49 years old who had recovered from COVID-19. This rearrangement joins TRBV18 to TRBJ1-1; D not certain. Sample: PBMCs or T cells enriched from blood (not recorded which). CDR3 bases: TGTGCCAGCTCAGTCACGGAGCTGGGTGAAGCTTTCTTT. Translated, it gives CASSVTELGEAFF.